Presented here are 20 T cell receptor beta chains from one specimen sequenced in a study of blood T cells in healthy people across ages. Sample-barcoded 5' priming and a J-beta primer mix drove a second PCR of about 7 to 11 cycles. Each CDR3 protein gets one entry after TCRdb re-called the 5' RACE reads with MiXCR. Seen here are 650,000 to 700,000 distinct CDR3 sequences, approximately 30% observed once, and the top ten hold approximately 15%. Sequencing input: blood. These receptors all stem from a woman at least 80 years old in good health.

For this clonotype: With a much larger clone just one base away, this may be a read error. The rearrangement links TRBV27 to TRBJ2-1, with 7 bases identical to TRBD1. Germline-derived CDR1 and CDR2 are MNHEY and SMNVEV (reference sequence). After removal of 3 bases from V and 2 bases from J, the junction contained 4 bases not matched to a gene. The CDR3 is made up of 15 amino acids. CDR3 sequence: CASSFPGQTYNEQFF. The CDR3 region has the DNA TGTGCCAGCAGTTTCCCGGGACAGACCTACAATGAGCAGTTCTTC.

Comments on this clonotype: A much more abundant neighbour one base away suggests this may be a read error. This sequence joins TRBV10-3 and TRBJ2-3; D is uncertain. The CDR3 length is 12 residues. V lost 3 bases, J lost 5 bases, and 6 bases lay in between. CDR1 is ENHRY, CDR2 SYGVKD, per germline. This CDR3 reads CAISEVGDTQYF. CDR3 DNA sequence: TGTGCCATCAGTGAAGTGGGAGATACGCAGTATTTT.

At least ten counts were recorded for this clonotype. In nucleotides, the CDR3 is TGTGCCAGCAGTTTAATGATAGGCGAGCAGTACTTC. Its protein is CASSLMIGEQYF. The gene calls are TRBV12-3 or TRBV12-4 and TRBJ2-5; D remains unclear. The J call could be wrong; TRBJ2-7 is a better fit for the DNA end. The CDR3 sequence is 12 residues long.

This clonotype occurred many times. This chain connects TRBV9 to TRBJ2-3, with 8 bases that match TRBD2. V dropped 5 bases and J dropped 0; count of bases not matched to a gene: 5. The germline V gene has CDR1 SGDLS and CDR2 YYNGEE. There are 15 residues in the CDR3. The CDR3 sequence is CASSPLAGSTDTQYF. In DNA form, the CDR3 reads TGTGCCAGCAGTCCTTTAGCGGGGAGCACAGATACGCAGTATTTT.

Remarks on this clonotype: Sequence at one end of the junction differs from germline and may be a read error. The chain uses TRBV7-2 and TRBJ2-3; D may be TRBD1 (6 bases). Germline V gene data show CDR1 as SGHTA and CDR2 as FQGNSA. The CDR3 covers 15 residues. The CDR3 spells CTSSFTGLETDAQYF. Written as DNA, the CDR3 is TGTACCAGCAGCTTCACAGGGTTGGAGACAGATGCGCAGTATTTT.

This clonotype came up many times. Germline is not matched at one junction end, which may reflect a read error. The chain links TRBV7-2 to TRBJ1-2; D unresolved. CDR1 and CDR2 from the germline V gene are SGHTA and FQGNSA. The CDR3 runs 14 residues. In nucleotides, the CDR3 is TGTGCCAGCAGCTTAGAGATTTCGAACTATGGCCACACCTTC. The encoded protein is CASSLEISNYGHTF. The variable domain in full, with the rest retrieved from reference TRBV7-2 and TRBJ1-2, is GAGVSQSPSNKVTEKGKDVELRCDPISGHTALYWYRQSLGQGLEFLIYFQGNSAPDKSGLPSDRFSAERTGGSVSTLTIQRTQQEDSAVYLCASSLEISNYGHTFGSGTRLTVV.

Note on this clonotype: Possible read error: a much larger clone is one base away. The rearrangement links TRBV9 to TRBJ1-1, with TRBD1 as a possible D gene (5 bases). Germline V gene lookup returns CDR1 SGDLS and CDR2 YYNGEE. Trimming removed 4 bases from V and 4 bases from J, with 17 bases in between. This CDR3 is built from 15 residues. The CDR3 is CASSSERDEGTEAFF. Written as DNA, the CDR3 is TGTGCCAGCAGCTCAGAGAGGGACGAAGGCACTGAAGCTTTCTTT.

This clonotype was observed at least ten times. The chain uses TRBV7-9 and TRBJ2-1; possible D gene TRBD2, 7 bases. Trimming left V 2 bases short and J 9 bases short, with 20 bases between. Germline-derived CDR1 and CDR2 are SEHNR and FQNEAQ (reference sequence). The CDR3 has 16 amino acids. The CDR3 is CASSLLDGGGRGEQFF. DNA of the CDR3: TGTGCCAGCAGCTTATTAGATGGCGGGGGCCGGGGTGAGCAGTTCTTC.

The V and J genes are TRBV7-2 and TRBJ2-7; 10 nucleotides agree with TRBD2. Germline CDR1 reads SGHTA; CDR2 reads FQGNSA. The V segment lost 3 bases and the J segment 2 bases; nucleotides outside the gene matches: 7. The CDR3 runs to 16 residues. CDR3 DNA sequence: TGTGCCAGCAGCTTGACTTCGAGCGGGGGGGCCTACGAGCAGTACTTC. As protein: CASSLTSSGGAYEQYF.

This clonotype occurred many times. V is TRBV12-3 or TRBV12-4 and J is TRBJ2-3; 11 nucleotides agree with TRBD2. CDR3 size: 16 residues. After removal of 6 bases from V and 2 bases from J, the junction contained 7 bases not matched to a gene. CDR3 loop: CASRPLAGGYTDTQYF. For the CDR3, the DNA is TGTGCCAGCAGGCCCTTAGCGGGGGGGTACACAGATACGCAGTATTTT.

This clonotype appeared a few times. This clone may be a read error of a much larger clone one base away. The gene calls are TRBV7-2 and TRBJ2-5; TRBD1 matches at 10 bases. CDR3 length: 15 residues. J gave up 11 bases and V 5 bases, and 14 bases lay outside the gene matches. CDR1 and CDR2 from the germline V gene are SGHTA and FQGNSA. The CDR3 loop reads CASSTTGTGDNEQYF. The CDR3 DNA is TGTGCCAGCAGCACTACCGGGACAGGGGACAATGAGCAGTACTTC.

The CDR3 DNA follows: TGCGCCAGCAGCTTTTTCCGGGAGGTCGGCTACGAGCAGTACTTC. It yields the protein CASSFFREVGYEQYF. The rearrangement uses TRBV5-1 and TRBJ2-7; 7 nucleotides agree with TRBD2. There are 15 residues in the CDR3. J was trimmed by 3 bases and V by 2 bases; bases with no gene match: 8. Germline V CDR1 and CDR2: SGHRS, YFSETQ.

This clonotype was detected ten times or more. J is TRBJ2-1 and V is TRBV7-2; D gene ambiguous. Germline assignment: CDR1 SGHTA and CDR2 FQGNSA. This CDR3 contains 13 residues. V was shortened by 2 bases and J by 6 bases, with 8 bases between the two germline ends. CDR3: CASSLLLANEQFF. The CDR3 DNA reads TGTGCCAGCAGCTTACTATTGGCCAATGAGCAGTTCTTC. The entire variable domain, with the rest obtained from reference TRBV7-2 and TRBJ2-1, is as follows: GAGVSQSPSNKVTEKGKDVELRCDPISGHTALYWYRQSLGQGLEFLIYFQGNSAPDKSGLPSDRFSAERTGGSVSTLTIQRTQQEDSAVYLCASSLLLANEQFFGPGTRLTVL.

At least ten counts were recorded for this clonotype. The chain combines TRBV20-1 with TRBJ2-6; 8 nucleotides match TRBD1. Germline V lookup: CDR1 DFQATT, CDR2 SNEGSKA (reference sequence). CDR3 length: 15 residues. The V segment lost 6 bases and the J segment 4 bases; nucleotides outside the gene matches: 8. Here the CDR3 DNA reads TGCAGTGCAAGCGGACAGGGTCTCGGGGCCAACGTCCTGACTTTC. Its translation: CSASGQGLGANVLTF.

The sample holds a few counts of this clonotype. This chain joins TRBV20-1 and TRBJ1-1, with D possibly being TRBD1 (6 bases). This CDR3 is 12 amino acids long. CDR1 is DFQATT and CDR2 is SNEGSKA in the germline V gene (reference sequence). The germline V and J ends were trimmed by 5 bases and 10 bases, with 17 bases remaining between them. CDR3 bases: TGCAGTGCTCAGGACAGCTTCCCTAGAGCTTTCTTT. Translated, it gives CSAQDSFPRAFF.

With respect to this clonotype: One base away lies a much larger clone, so this may be a sequencing read error. CDR3 sequence (DNA): TGTGCCAGCAGCCAGGGGCGGAATCCACCCCTCCACTTT. Amino acid sequence: CASSQGRNPPLHF. The V and J genes are TRBV6-2 or TRBV6-3 and TRBJ1-6, with a weak D call TRBD1 (6 bases). The ends were cut back, 6 bases at V and 11 bases at J, with 14 bases in the middle. CDR1 is MNHEY and CDR2 is SVGEGT in the germline V gene. The CDR3 is made up of 13 amino acids.

This clonotype was seen at least ten times. For the CDR3, the DNA is TGTGCCAGCAGCGCCGGGACTAACTCCTACAATGAGCAGTTCTTC. It yields the protein CASSAGTNSYNEQFF. The chain employs TRBV9 and TRBJ2-1; 7 nucleotides align to TRBD2. The germline CDR1 and CDR2 sequences are SGDLS and YYNGEE. This CDR3 spans 15 amino acids. Trimming removed 3 bases from V and 0 bases from J; junction bases left unmatched: 3. Based on the CDR3 plus reference TRBV9 and TRBJ2-1, the full variable domain is DSGVTQTPKHLITATGQRVTLRCSPRSGDLSVYWYQQSLDQGLQFLIQYYNGEERAKGNILERFSAQQFPDLHSELNLSSLELGDSALYFCASSAGTNSYNEQFFGPGTRLTVL.

CDR3 nucleotide sequence: TGCAGTGCTAGTTCGGGGGGGGCTTTCGCCGAGACCCAGTACTTC. Its protein is CSASSGGAFAETQYF. The chain has TRBV20-1 and TRBJ2-5; 8 bases are shared with TRBD2. This CDR3 comprises 15 residues. Germline trimming cut 3 bases from V and 5 bases from J; bases unmatched to any gene: 11. Germline V gene data show CDR1 as DFQATT and CDR2 as SNEGSKA (reference sequence).

This clonotype was picked up a small number of times. This rearrangement joins TRBV6-6 to TRBJ2-5; TRBD1 matches at 8 bases. The germline V gene encodes CDR1 MNHNY and CDR2 SVGAGI (reference sequence). The CDR3 runs to 15 residues. V lost 6 bases and J lost 5; bases outside the gene matches: 11. CDR3 nucleotides: TGTGCCAGCAGCCTAAGGACAGGGCCAGGGGAGACCCAGTACTTC. This codes for CASSLRTGPGETQYF.

As to this clonotype: This sequence may be a read error, since a much larger clone differs from it by one base. The chain carries TRBV20-1 and TRBJ2-5; D tentatively reads TRBD1 or TRBD2 (5 bases each). The CDR3 consists of 14 residues. Germline V gives CDR1 DFQATT, CDR2 SNEGSKA (reference sequence). The CDR3 reads CSARPGTLGETLYF. CDR3 nucleotide sequence: TGCAGTGCTAGACCCGGGACCCTGGGAGAGACCCTGTACTTC.